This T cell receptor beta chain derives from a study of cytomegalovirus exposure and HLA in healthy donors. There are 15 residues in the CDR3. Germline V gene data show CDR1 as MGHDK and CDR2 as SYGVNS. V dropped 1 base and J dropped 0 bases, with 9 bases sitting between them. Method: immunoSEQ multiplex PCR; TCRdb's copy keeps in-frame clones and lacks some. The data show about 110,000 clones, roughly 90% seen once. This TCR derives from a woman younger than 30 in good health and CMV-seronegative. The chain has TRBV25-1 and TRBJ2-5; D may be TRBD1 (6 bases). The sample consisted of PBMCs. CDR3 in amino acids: CASSELDRHQETQYF. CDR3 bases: TGTGCCAGCAGTGAATTGGACAGACACCAAGAGACCCAGTACTTC.